This paragraph reports one T cell receptor (beta chain). The antigen remains unidentified. The data were obtained in a study of cytomegalovirus exposure and HLA in healthy donors. At the level of the study: Of the donors genotyped, several hundred in all, over 80% fell in the Caucasian-associated ancestry cluster. The study's findings and limits: A highly shared variant cluster was judged a likely technical artifact.

The CDR3 extends over 14 amino acids. V was cut by 5 bases and J by 5 bases, with 15 bases left in between. Germline V gives CDR1 MGHRA, CDR2 YSYEKL. 60 Vbeta and 13 Jbeta primers were used in PCR. Libraries were prepared by immunoSEQ multiplex PCR; TCRdb keeps only in-frame clonotypes and omits some of them. The data contain 80,000 to 100,000 clones, over 60% of them singletons. The chain combines TRBV4-1 with TRBJ2-5; a weak D match, TRBD1 (5 bases). This receptor was identified in a male donor in good health and CMV-seropositive. The material sequenced was PBMCs. CDR3 DNA: TGCGCCAGCAGCATCAGACAGTCGGCTGAGACCCAGTACTTC. Its protein product is CASSIRQSAETQYF.